The 24 T cell receptor beta chains presented below share a single source sample, sequenced in a study of T-cell reconstitution after alpha-beta-depleted transplantation in children. The library targeted TCRbeta and was prepared with unique molecular identifiers. From the PCR reads, TCRdb called clonotypes with MiXCR, one entry per CDR3 protein. The sample lists 440,000 or so distinct CDR3 sequences, approximately 42% occurring once. Source: PBMCs, taken before TCRalphabeta/CD19-depleted stem cell transplant. The origin of the receptors is a girl under 10 years old with aplastic anemia, due to receive a stem cell transplant.

The CDR3 DNA follows: TGCAGCGTTGGATCCCTCACAGATACGCAGTATTTT. This encodes CSVGSLTDTQYF. The V and J genes are TRBV29-1 and TRBJ2-3, with D uncertain. There are 12 residues in the CDR3. CDR1 SQVTM and CDR2 ANQGSEA come from the germline V gene. The ends were cut back, 4 bases at V and 2 bases at J, with 7 bases in the middle.

The chain recombines TRBV6-1 with TRBJ2-7; D call uncertain. Trimming took off 7 bases at V and 4 bases at J, with 14 bases between the two ends. Per germline, CDR1 MNHNS and CDR2 SASEGT. The CDR3 length is 13 residues. This chain's CDR3 is CASTLTRSYEQYF. CDR3 sequence (DNA): TGTGCCAGCACCCTGACGCGGTCGTACGAGCAGTACTTC.

The chain joins TRBV7-2 to TRBJ2-3, with 12 positions matching TRBD2. The CDR3 has 17 amino acids. J gave up 6 bases and V 5 bases, and 12 bases lay outside the gene matches. Germline CDR1 SGHTA, CDR2 FQGNSA. The CDR3 reads CASSPQTGTSGRDTQYF. The CDR3 DNA reads as TGTGCCAGCAGCCCCCAAACCGGGACTAGCGGGCGGGATACGCAGTATTTT.

This chain connects TRBV7-9 to TRBJ2-3, with 10 bases identical to TRBD1. Germline CDR1 and CDR2: SEHNR and FQNEAQ (reference sequence). This CDR3 region has 16 residues. V trimming: 4 bases; J trimming: 1 base; junction bases outside the gene matches: 5. The CDR3 loop is CASSYLDRGGTDTQYF. The CDR3 DNA is TGTGCCAGCAGCTATTTGGACAGGGGGGGCACAGATACGCAGTATTTT.

The chain combines TRBV20-1 with TRBJ1-1; tentative D call: TRBD1 (6 bases). CDR3 length equals 11 residues. V was clipped by 6 bases and J by 4 bases, with 9 bases between them. Germline lookup yields CDR1 DFQATT and CDR2 SNEGSKA (reference sequence). CDR3 in DNA: TGCAGTGCAGCAGGGGCCACTGAAGCTTTCTTT. It is translated as CSAAGATEAFF.

The chain links TRBV4-2 to TRBJ1-5; D remains unclear. CDR3 length equals 14 residues. Germline CDR1 and CDR2: LGHNA and YNFKEQ. Deletions cut 0 bases from V and 6 bases from J, with 9 bases between. CDR3 amino acids: CASSQDAEGQPQHF. In DNA form, the CDR3 reads TGTGCCAGCAGCCAAGATGCGGAGGGTCAGCCCCAGCATTTT.

The chain recombines TRBV20-1 with TRBJ2-1; maybe TRBD2 (6 bases). The V gene lost 6 bases and the J gene lost 3 bases, with 12 bases spanning the gap. Germline CDR1 is DFQATT and CDR2 is SNEGSKA (reference sequence). This CDR3 has 13 amino acids. CDR3: CSAPGLLYNEQFF. The CDR3 DNA follows: TGCAGTGCCCCGGGACTTCTCTACAATGAGCAGTTCTTC.

Remarks on this clonotype: A much larger clone differs by one base, so this may be a read error. The rearrangement uses TRBV12-3 or TRBV12-4 and TRBJ2-1; D is undetermined. The CDR3 totals 14 residues. V was trimmed by 1 base and J by 6 bases, leaving 10 bases between them. The CDR3 DNA reads TGTGCCAGCAGTTTAGGGGGTCGGGCCAATGAGCAGTTCTTC. Encoded protein: CASSLGGRANEQFF.

This chain links TRBV29-1 with TRBJ2-5; D uncertain. This CDR3 is built from 11 residues. Germline V gene lookup returns CDR1 SQVTM and CDR2 ANQGSEA. V lost 7 bases to trimming and J lost 7 bases, with 13 bases between them. This CDR3 is CSAALDGTQYF. The CDR3, as DNA: TGCAGCGCAGCTTTGGATGGGACCCAGTACTTC.

The rearrangement joins TRBV9 to TRBJ2-1; D may be TRBD2 (10 bases). The CDR3 has 21 amino acids. CDR1 and CDR2 (germline): SGDLS, YYNGEE. V was trimmed by 4 bases and J by 3 bases, leaving 32 bases between them. The CDR3 nucleotides are TGTGCCAGCAGCTGGACAGGGGCGCTAGCGGGAGCCACAAGAGGCTACAATGAGCAGTTCTTC. It encodes CASSWTGALAGATRGYNEQFF.

The chain links TRBV5-1 to TRBJ1-5, with D possibly matching TRBD1 (6 bases). Germline V gene lookup returns CDR1 SGHRS and CDR2 YFSETQ. The length of the CDR3 is 15 residues. The V end was cut by 0 bases, the J end by 6 bases, with 13 bases between. CDR3: CASSLAPGGTQPQHF. The DNA of the CDR3 is TGCGCCAGCAGCTTGGCCCCGGGGGGCACTCAGCCCCAGCATTTT.

The V call is TRBV20-1, the J call TRBJ1-5; maybe TRBD1 (5 bases). V lost 0 bases, J lost 5 bases, and 14 bases lay in between. The CDR3 extends over 15 amino acids. CDR1 DFQATT and CDR2 SNEGSKA come from the germline V gene (reference sequence). The CDR3 protein is CSARDLGTWDQPQHF. DNA of the CDR3: TGCAGTGCTAGAGATCTCGGGACCTGGGATCAGCCCCAGCATTTT.

This clonotype was found once. V usage is TRBV15 and J usage is TRBJ2-1; D remains ambiguous. From germline, CDR1 is LNHNV and CDR2 YYDKDF (reference sequence). Deletions cut 0 bases from V and 7 bases from J, with 7 bases between. This CDR3 has 13 amino acids. In DNA form, the CDR3 reads TGTGCCACCAGCAGAGACCACCTAAATGAGCAGTTCTTC. This translates into CATSRDHLNEQFF.

The J gene is TRBJ2-1, the V gene TRBV20-1; 10 nucleotides match TRBD2. Germline V lookup: CDR1 DFQATT, CDR2 SNEGSKA (reference sequence). The V and J ends lost 1 base and 6 bases, in that order; junction bases with no gene match: 6. This CDR3 comprises 15 residues. The CDR3 sequence is CSARAGTSVLNEQFF. Written as DNA, the CDR3 is TGCAGTGCTAGAGCCGGGACTAGCGTTCTCAATGAGCAGTTCTTC.

The table lists this clonotype with many counts. The rearrangement links TRBV29-1 to TRBJ1-2; D gene unclear. Germline values: CDR1 SQVTM, CDR2 ANQGSEA. This CDR3 has 12 amino acids. V lost 4 bases, J lost 1 base, and 7 bases lay in between. This CDR3 reads CSVGRSNYGYTF. In DNA, the CDR3 is TGCAGCGTTGGGCGCAGTAACTATGGCTACACCTTC.

At least ten counts were recorded for this clonotype. The rearrangement links TRBV19 to TRBJ1-5; no clear D. The CDR3 covers 15 residues. The V end was cut by 5 bases, the J end by 7 bases, with 18 bases between. The germline V gene has CDR1 LNHDA and CDR2 SQIVND (reference sequence). As DNA, the CDR3 is TGTGCCAGTAGTGTAGCAGGTCGGCTGGGACAGCCCCAGCATTTT. It codes for CASSVAGRLGQPQHF.

The chain combines TRBV7-6 with TRBJ2-1; unclear D gene. The V and J ends lost 2 bases and 8 bases respectively, with 7 bases between them. Germline V gene sequence: CDR1 SGHVS, CDR2 FNYEAQ. CDR3 size: 12 residues. The CDR3 region has the DNA TGTGCCAGCAGCTTAATTGAGGATGAGCAGTTCTTC. Encoded protein: CASSLIEDEQFF.

The chain has TRBV5-1 and TRBJ2-3, with D hard to call. The germline gives CDR1 SGHRS, CDR2 YFSETQ. With 4 bases removed from V and 0 bases from J, the gap between germline ends came to 12 bases. This CDR3 has 15 residues. CDR3 sequence reads: CASSPSPPSTDTQYF. The CDR3 nucleotides are TGCGCCAGCAGCCCGTCTCCTCCAAGCACAGATACGCAGTATTTT.

V gene TRBV7-2 combines with J gene TRBJ2-2, with 12 positions matching TRBD2. Germline V gene lookup returns CDR1 SGHTA and CDR2 FQGNSA. After removal of 4 bases from V and 6 bases from J, the junction contained 6 bases not matched to a gene. The CDR3 length is 16 residues. This CDR3 is CASSSSSGRAAGELFF. The CDR3 nucleotides are TGTGCCAGCAGCTCCTCTAGCGGGAGGGCCGCCGGGGAGCTGTTTTTT. Supplemented by reference TRBV7-2 and TRBJ2-2, the full variable domain reads GAGVSQSPSNKVTEKGKDVELRCDPISGHTALYWYRQSLGQGLEFLIYFQGNSAPDKSGLPSDRFSAERTGGSVSTLTIQRTQQEDSAVYLCASSSSSGRAAGELFFGEGSRLTVL.

This clonotype was recorded at least ten times. V is TRBV5-6 and J is TRBJ2-1; 12 positions match TRBD2. Trimming cost V 5 bases and J 1 base; bases outside gene matches: 16. Germline CDR1 and CDR2: SGHDT and YYEEEE. The CDR3 sequence is 20 residues long. Here the CDR3 reads CASRSLVMTSGRRSYNEQFF. The CDR3 DNA sequence: TGTGCCAGCAGATCCCTGGTAATGACTAGCGGGAGAAGGTCCTACAATGAGCAGTTCTTC.

The genes are TRBV5-1 and TRBJ2-1; D possibly corresponds to TRBD1 (6 bases). The germline gives CDR1 SGHRS, CDR2 YFSETQ. The CDR3 is 12 amino acids. V was shortened by 7 bases and J by 6 bases, with 11 bases between the two germline ends. The CDR3 nucleotides read TGCGCCAGCTTGGACAGCCTCAATGAGCAGTTCTTC. Translation gives CASLDSLNEQFF.

This chain connects TRBV28 to TRBJ2-7; D is unresolved. Trimming left V 7 bases short and J 4 bases short, with 11 bases between. CDR3 size: 12 residues. Per the germline V gene, CDR1 is MDHEN and CDR2 is SYDVKM. CDR3 bases: TGTGCCAGCAATAACGCCATATACGAGCAGTACTTC. Translated: CASNNAIYEQYF.

V gene TRBV28 combines with J gene TRBJ1-4, with D tentatively TRBD1 (5 bases). The CDR3 runs to 14 residues. CDR1 MDHEN and CDR2 SYDVKM come from the germline V gene. The V end was cut by 3 bases, the J end by 10 bases, with 15 bases between. CDR3 sequence (DNA): TGTGCCAGCAGTTTCCGGGGGAAAGGTGGAAAACTGTTTTTT. Encoded protein: CASSFRGKGGKLFF.

Ten or more counts support this clonotype. The chain links TRBV5-1 to TRBJ2-2; 9 positions match TRBD1. The CDR3 length is 14 residues. Germline V gene sequence: CDR1 SGHRS, CDR2 YFSETQ. J was trimmed by 3 bases and V by 9 bases; bases with no gene match: 6. CDR3 loop: CATSGQGDTGELFF. The CDR3 nucleotides read TGCGCCACCTCGGGACAGGGCGACACCGGGGAGCTGTTTTTT.